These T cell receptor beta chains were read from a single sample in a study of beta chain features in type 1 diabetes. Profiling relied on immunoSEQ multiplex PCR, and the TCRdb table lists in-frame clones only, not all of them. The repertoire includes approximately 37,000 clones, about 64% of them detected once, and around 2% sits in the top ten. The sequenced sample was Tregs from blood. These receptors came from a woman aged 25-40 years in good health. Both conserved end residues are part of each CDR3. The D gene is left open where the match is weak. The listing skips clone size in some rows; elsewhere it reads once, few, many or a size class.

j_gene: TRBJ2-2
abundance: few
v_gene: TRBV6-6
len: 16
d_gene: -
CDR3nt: TGTGCCAGCAGTTACTCGGGTAGGGGCGAGACCGGGGAGCTGTTTTTT
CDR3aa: CASSYSGRGETGELFF

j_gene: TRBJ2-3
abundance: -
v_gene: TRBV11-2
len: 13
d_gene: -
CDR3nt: TGTGCCAGCAGCTTTACGGGCACAGATACGCAGTATTTT
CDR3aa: CASSFTGTDTQYF

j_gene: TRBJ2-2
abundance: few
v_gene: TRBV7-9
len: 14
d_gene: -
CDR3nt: TGTGCCAGCAGCTTAGCGACTTCCACCGGGGAGCTGTTTTTT
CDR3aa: CASSLATSTGELFF

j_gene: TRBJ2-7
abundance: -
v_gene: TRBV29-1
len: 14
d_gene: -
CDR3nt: TGCAGCGTAAGACAAGCAGGCGATTTCTACGAGCAGTACTTC
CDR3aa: CSVRQAGDFYEQYF

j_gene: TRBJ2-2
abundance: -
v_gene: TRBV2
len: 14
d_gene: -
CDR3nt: TGTGCCATCCGACCCCAGGGGTACACCGGGGAGCTGTTTTTT
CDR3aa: CAIRPQGYTGELFF

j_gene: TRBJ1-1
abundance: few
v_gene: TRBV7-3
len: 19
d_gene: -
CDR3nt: TGTGCCAGCAGCTTAAGTGGGGGTGTGTCGGGGGTCAATAACACTGAAGCTTTCTTT
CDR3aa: CASSLSGGVSGVNNTEAFF

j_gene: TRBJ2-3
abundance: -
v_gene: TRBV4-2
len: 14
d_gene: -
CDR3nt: TGTGCCAGCAGCCCACAGGGATGGGCAGATACGCAGTATTTT
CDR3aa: CASSPQGWADTQYF

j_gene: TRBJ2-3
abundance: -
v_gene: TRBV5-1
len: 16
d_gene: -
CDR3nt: TGCGCCAGCAGCAAACACAGGGAGTGGGTCACAGATACGCAGTATTTT
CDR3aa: CASSKHREWVTDTQYF

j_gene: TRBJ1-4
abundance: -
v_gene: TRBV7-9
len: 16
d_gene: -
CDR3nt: TGTGCCAGCAGTCCCCTCGACGGCGGATGGGTTGAAAAACTGTTTTTT
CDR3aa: CASSPLDGGWVEKLFF

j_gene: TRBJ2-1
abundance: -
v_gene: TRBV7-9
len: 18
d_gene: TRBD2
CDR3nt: TGTGCCAGCAGACCGGGACTAGTTACGTTCGGCTCCGGCAATGAGCAGTTCTTC
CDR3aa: CASRPGLVTFGSGNEQFF

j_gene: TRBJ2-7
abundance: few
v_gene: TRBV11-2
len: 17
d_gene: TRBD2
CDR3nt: TGTGCCAGCAGAACCATGAATTTGGGACTAGCTATGGGCGAGCAGTACTTC
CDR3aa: CASRTMNLGLAMGEQYF

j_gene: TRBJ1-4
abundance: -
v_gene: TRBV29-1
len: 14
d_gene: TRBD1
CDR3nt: TGCAGCGTTGCAGGGGGCAGAGGGAATGAAAAACTGTTTTTT
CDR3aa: CSVAGGRGNEKLFF

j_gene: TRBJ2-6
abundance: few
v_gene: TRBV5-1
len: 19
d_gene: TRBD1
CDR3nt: TGCGCCAGCAGCCCCCTCCCGGTGACAGGGGGCATTGGGGCCAACGTCCTGACTTTC
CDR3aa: CASSPLPVTGGIGANVLTF

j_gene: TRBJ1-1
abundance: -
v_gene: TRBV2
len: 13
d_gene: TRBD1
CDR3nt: TGTGCCAGCAGTACGGACAGGGGGGTTGAAGCTTTCTTT
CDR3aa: CASSTDRGVEAFF

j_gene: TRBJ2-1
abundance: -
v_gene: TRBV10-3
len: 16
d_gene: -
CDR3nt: TGTGCCATCAGTGAGTGGGGCCCTTTCCTAGGGGATGAGCAGTTCTTC
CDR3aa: CAISEWGPFLGDEQFF

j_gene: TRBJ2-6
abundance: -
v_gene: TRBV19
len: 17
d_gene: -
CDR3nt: TGTGCCAGTAGTCCAGGGCCGCCCCTCTCTGGGGCCAACGTCCTGACTTTC
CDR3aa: CASSPGPPLSGANVLTF

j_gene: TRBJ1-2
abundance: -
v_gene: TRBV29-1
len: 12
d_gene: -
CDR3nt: TGCAGCGTTCAGGAGGGTGGCTATGGCTACACCTTC
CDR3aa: CSVQEGGYGYTF

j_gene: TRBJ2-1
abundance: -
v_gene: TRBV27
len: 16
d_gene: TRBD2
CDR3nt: TGTGCCAGCAGTTTAGGACTAGCGGGATTCCGCAATGAGCAGTTCTTC
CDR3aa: CASSLGLAGFRNEQFF